These 22 T cell receptor beta chains were sequenced from one sample in a study of beta chain features in type 1 diabetes (dated by TCRdb to 2017 to 2018). The library was produced with the immunoSEQ multiplex PCR assay. The entire isolated RNA was reverse transcribed using the High Capacity cDNA Reverse Transcription Kit, and thus expressed TCRB transcripts were sequenced. As stored in TCRdb, this immuneACCESS dataset retains in-frame rearrangements with V and J assigned. A fraction of the clones does not appear; measured against another copy, unresolved V genes explain less than half of the discrepancy, and the remainder lacks a known reason. The sample table holds 200,000 to 300,000 clones, of which approximately 14% were seen once. The top ten clones comprise 0.025% to 0.03% of the sample. The sample was naive CD4+ T cells from blood. In light of the paper, this sample's cell subset or site label describes: true naive CD4+ T cells. The origin of the receptors is a woman aged 40 to 49 in good health.

This clone appeared a few times. The J gene is TRBJ1-2, the V gene TRBV2; D is undetermined. V gave up 9 bases and J gave up 2 bases, with 16 bases separating them. Germline V gene sequence: CDR1 SNHLY, CDR2 FYNNEI. The CDR3 loop spans 14 amino acids. This CDR3 reads CASRGPQKNYGYTF. The CDR3 DNA is TGTGCCAGTCGCGGGCCTCAAAAGAACTATGGCTACACCTTC.

This chain links TRBV6-6 with TRBJ1-5; 9 bases align to TRBD1. CDR1 is MNHNY and CDR2 is SVGAGI in the germline V gene (reference sequence). The V segment lost 2 bases and the J segment 7 bases; nucleotides outside the gene matches: 3. The CDR3 consists of 14 residues. DNA for the CDR3: TGTGCCAGCAGTTACGGGACAGGGTCGCAGCCCCAGCATTTT. Translated: CASSYGTGSQPQHF.

CDR3 region: CASSPRLAPSTDTQYF. The CDR3 nucleotides read TGTGCCAGCAGCCCCAGGCTAGCCCCTAGCACAGATACGCAGTATTTT. The V call is TRBV9, the J call TRBJ2-3, with D maybe TRBD2 (5 bases). The CDR3 covers 16 residues. The V gene's germline CDR1 is SGDLS and CDR2 YYNGEE. Trimming removed 4 bases at V and 0 bases at J, with 15 bases between.

J is TRBJ1-2 and V is TRBV9, with unresolved D. Germline V gene lookup returns CDR1 SGDLS and CDR2 YYNGEE. Trimming shortened V by 3 bases and J by 8 bases, and 17 bases separated the two germline ends. The CDR3 runs 14 residues. DNA of the CDR3: TGTGCCAGCAGCGAGGCCCCCGGGTCTCGAGGCTACACCTTC. It encodes CASSEAPGSRGYTF.

This clone was seen a few times. This sequence joins TRBV19 and TRBJ1-4; D is unclear. With 3 bases removed from V and 8 bases from J, the gap between germline ends came to 13 bases. CDR3 length equals 14 residues. Germline CDR1 LNHDA, CDR2 SQIVND (reference sequence). Written as DNA, the CDR3 is TGTGCCAGTAGTATTGGACTTTATACGGAAAAACTGTTTTTT. Protein sequence: CASSIGLYTEKLFF.

This clone was counted between two and nine times. The rearrangement uses TRBV7-2 and TRBJ2-7; 13 nucleotides match TRBD2. Losses at the gene ends were 4 bases for V and 3 bases for J; bases not matched to a gene: 3. There are 15 residues in the CDR3. The V gene's germline CDR1 is SGHTA and CDR2 FQGNSA. CDR3 protein: CASSSRTSGGYEQYF. The CDR3 nucleotides are TGTGCCAGCAGCTCTAGGACTAGCGGGGGCTACGAGCAGTACTTC.

This chain uses TRBV7-8 with TRBJ2-2; 7 nucleotides match TRBD1. The CDR3 runs to 14 residues. Germline lookup yields CDR1 SGHVS and CDR2 FQNEAQ. Trimming at V came to 5 bases and at J to 6 bases, leaving 6 bases not matched to a gene. Here the CDR3 reads CASSLTGPPGELFF. The CDR3 region has the DNA TGTGCCAGCAGCCTGACAGGGCCGCCCGGGGAGCTGTTTTTT.

This chain joins TRBV9 and TRBJ2-1, with D unclear. The V and J ends lost 0 bases and 4 bases respectively, with 11 bases between them. Germline V gives CDR1 SGDLS, CDR2 YYNGEE. The CDR3 extends over 15 amino acids. The chain's CDR3 is CASSVVESSYNEQFF. The CDR3 DNA reads as TGTGCCAGCAGCGTAGTAGAGTCGTCGTACAATGAGCAGTTCTTC.

This clone has just a few counts. This chain uses TRBV7-2 with TRBJ2-1, with 9 bases that match TRBD2. Germline CDR1 SGHTA, CDR2 FQGNSA. This CDR3 has 15 amino acids. J was trimmed by 4 bases and V by 3 bases; bases with no gene match: 4. CDR3 residues: CASSLPAGGYNEQFF. CDR3 sequence (DNA): TGTGCCAGCAGCTTGCCAGCGGGGGGTTACAATGAGCAGTTCTTC.

CDR3 bases: TGTGCCAGCAGTGAACTCGGGTCTCTCAACACCGGGGAGCTGTTTTTT. It yields the protein CASSELGSLNTGELFF. The chain combines TRBV2 with TRBJ2-2, with D uncertain. This CDR3 spans 16 amino acids. The V and J ends lost 2 bases and 2 bases respectively, with 12 bases between them. From germline, CDR1 is SNHLY and CDR2 FYNNEI.

V gene TRBV6-6 combines with J gene TRBJ2-1; D is unclear. Germline CDR1 and CDR2: MNHNY and SVGAGI (reference sequence). Trimming took 10 bases from V and 1 from J, leaving 11 bases between them. This CDR3 comprises 13 residues. The CDR3 nucleotides are TGTGCCACAGGTGCTCGATCCTACAATGAGCAGTTCTTC. This translates into CATGARSYNEQFF.

This clone has ten or more counts. The chain is built from TRBV15 and TRBJ2-6, with a possible D match to TRBD1 (6 bases). The V end was cut by 5 bases, the J end by 4 bases, with 12 bases between. The CDR3 has 15 residues. Germline V lookup: CDR1 LNHNV, CDR2 YYDKDF (reference sequence). The CDR3, as DNA: TGTGCCACCAGCCGAGGGACATCGGGGGCCAACGTCCTGACTTTC. Its translation is CATSRGTSGANVLTF. Variable domain in full (rest from reference TRBV15 and TRBJ2-6): DAMVIQNPRYQVTQFGKPVTLSCSQTLNHNVMYWYQQKSSQAPKLLFHYYDKDFNNEADTPDNFQSRRPNTSFCFLDIRSPGLGDTAMYLCATSRGTSGANVLTFGAGSRLTVL.

The rearrangement uses TRBV4-3 and TRBJ2-3; 7 bases agree with TRBD2. V lost 1 base to trimming and J lost 3 bases; unmatched junction nucleotides: 7. The CDR3 totals 16 residues. CDR1 LGHNA and CDR2 YSLEER come from the germline V gene. CDR3 DNA sequence: TGCGCCAGCAGCCAAGGCCCCGGGACTATAACAGATACGCAGTATTTT. Protein sequence: CASSQGPGTITDTQYF.

This clone was counted between two and nine times. The rearrangement uses TRBV4-3 and TRBJ2-3, with 7 bases that match TRBD2. Germline V gene lookup returns CDR1 LGHNA and CDR2 YSLEER. CDR3 length equals 15 residues. Trimming cost V 4 bases and J 3 bases; bases outside gene matches: 7. The CDR3 DNA is TGCGCCAGCAGCCCCCTCGGGGGAGGGACAGATACGCAGTATTTT. Its translation is CASSPLGGGTDTQYF.

This clone was observed a few times. The chain is built from TRBV18 and TRBJ2-7; 7 bases align to TRBD1. This CDR3 is 13 amino acids long. Per the germline V gene, CDR1 is KGHSH and CDR2 is LQKENI. The ends lost 5 bases at V and 6 bases at J; junction bases unmatched: 7. The CDR3 reads CASSAYDRVEQYF. Written as DNA, the CDR3 is TGTGCCAGCTCAGCCTACGACAGGGTCGAGCAGTACTTC.

This clone was found a few times. J is TRBJ1-1 and V is TRBV2, with a tentative D call TRBD1 (6 bases). The germline V gene encodes CDR1 SNHLY and CDR2 FYNNEI. The V gene lost 8 bases and the J gene lost 5 bases, with 21 bases spanning the gap. This CDR3 comprises 15 residues. The CDR3 here is CASGEQGLRGTEAFF. CDR3 sequence (DNA): TGTGCCAGCGGAGAACAGGGCTTAAGGGGAACTGAAGCTTTCTTT.

This clone was counted a few times. This chain joins TRBV6-5 and TRBJ1-2; 7 positions agree with TRBD1. Trimming cost V 2 bases and J 2 bases; bases outside gene matches: 2. Per the germline V gene, CDR1 is MNHEY and CDR2 is SVGAGI. The CDR3 spans 14 residues. The chain's CDR3 is CASSYLTGNYGYTF. CDR3 in DNA: TGTGCCAGCAGTTACCTGACAGGGAACTATGGCTACACCTTC.

This clone has just a few counts. The chain couples TRBV5-1 to TRBJ2-3, with TRBD2 matching over 8 bases. Germline V gives CDR1 SGHRS, CDR2 YFSETQ. This CDR3 region has 15 residues. The junction had 5 bases not matched to a gene; V was cut back by 4 bases and J by 1 base. The CDR3 here is CASSLSGGGTDTQYF. CDR3 coding DNA: TGCGCCAGCAGCCTCTCGGGGGGGGGCACAGATACGCAGTATTTT.

The J gene is TRBJ2-1, the V gene TRBV18; 7 nucleotides align to TRBD2. This CDR3 comprises 17 residues. With V trimmed by 0 bases and J by 2 bases, 7 bases remained unmatched. Germline lookup yields CDR1 KGHSH and CDR2 LQKENI. CDR3: CASSPPLAGSPYNEQFF. As DNA, the CDR3 is TGTGCCAGCTCACCACCATTAGCGGGTTCGCCCTACAATGAGCAGTTCTTC.

This chain links TRBV9 with TRBJ1-1; perhaps TRBD1 as D (5 bases). This CDR3 has 16 residues. Germline CDR1 is SGDLS and CDR2 is YYNGEE. V was trimmed by 3 bases and J by 0 bases, leaving 15 bases between them. DNA for the CDR3: TGTGCCAGCAGCGCAAACCGTAGGGGCCTGAACACTGAAGCTTTCTTT. It encodes CASSANRRGLNTEAFF.

This chain uses TRBV19 with TRBJ1-2; 7 bases map to TRBD1. The length of the CDR3 is 17 residues. From germline, CDR1 is LNHDA and CDR2 SQIVND (reference sequence). V lost 6 bases, J lost 0 bases, and 13 bases stayed unmatched. The CDR3 is CASRTVRGQTSNYGYTF. The CDR3 nucleotides are TGTGCCAGTAGGACGGTGCGGGGACAGACCTCTAACTATGGCTACACCTTC.

There are many counts of this clone. DNA of the CDR3: TGTGCCAGCAGGGGACAGCAAAGCCAAGAGACCCAGTACTTC. It is translated as CASRGQQSQETQYF. This chain joins TRBV7-9 and TRBJ2-5; 7 nucleotides align to TRBD1. The CDR3 is 14 amino acids. CDR1 is SEHNR and CDR2 is FQNEAQ in the germline V gene (reference sequence). The trim removed 6 bases at V and 1 base at J, leaving 5 bases unmatched.